This T cell receptor beta chain emerged from a study of human T cells and chemical hapten exposure. Study details: There were per-sample TCR yield variations, arising mainly from small pooled library volume differences.

The sample's time point: pre-sensitization, week 0. Treatment given: therapeutic diphenylcyclopropenone sensitization with weekly scalp DPC. From whole blood left unfractionated, total RNA was extracted. Unique molecular identifiers were affixed to discrete cDNA molecules within the library. One entry per CDR3 protein results from TCRdb running MiXCR on the RACE reads. Seen here are fewer than 200,000 distinct CDR3 sequences, under 35% observed once, and the top ten hold less than 3%. Trimming took off 3 bases at V and 2 bases at J, with 5 bases between the two ends. CDR3 length: 12 residues. The germline gives CDR1 SQVTM, CDR2 ANQGSEA.

This receptor was taken from a woman aged 25 to 39 with alopecia areata. Some clones in this sample may be carry-over from other donors' samples. Specimen: whole blood, collected in connection with sensitization to the hapten diphenylcyclopropenone (DPC). This rearrangement joins TRBV29-1 to TRBJ2-1; D gene unclear. In nucleotides, the CDR3 is TGCAGCGTTGACAGAACCTACAATGAGCAGTTCTTC. This codes for CSVDRTYNEQFF.